This T cell receptor (beta chain) was identified in a study of T cells after yellow fever vaccination. Study observations and caveats: Subsequent to the booster, the majority of primary-vaccination clones reappeared (roughly 97% CD4, about 90% CD8).

This clonotype was observed a few times. Its antigen remains unknown. TCRdb analysed the 5' RACE reads with MiXCR anew, one entry per CDR3 protein. In the table there are some 350,000 distinct CDR3 sequences, around 10% of which are singletons. The V and J ends lost 6 bases and 3 bases, in that order; junction bases with no gene match: 5. The CDR3 runs 14 residues. Germline V gene data show CDR1 as SEHNR and CDR2 as FQNEAQ (reference sequence). The rearrangement links TRBV7-9 to TRBJ1-5, with 7 bases identical to TRBD1. Sequenced material: PBMCs, taken on the day of the first yellow fever vaccination. This TCR was recovered from a young man who received the YFV17D yellow fever vaccine. The CDR3: CASSPTGFNQPQHF. The DNA for the CDR3 is TGTGCCAGCAGTCCGACAGGGTTCAATCAGCCCCAGCATTTT.